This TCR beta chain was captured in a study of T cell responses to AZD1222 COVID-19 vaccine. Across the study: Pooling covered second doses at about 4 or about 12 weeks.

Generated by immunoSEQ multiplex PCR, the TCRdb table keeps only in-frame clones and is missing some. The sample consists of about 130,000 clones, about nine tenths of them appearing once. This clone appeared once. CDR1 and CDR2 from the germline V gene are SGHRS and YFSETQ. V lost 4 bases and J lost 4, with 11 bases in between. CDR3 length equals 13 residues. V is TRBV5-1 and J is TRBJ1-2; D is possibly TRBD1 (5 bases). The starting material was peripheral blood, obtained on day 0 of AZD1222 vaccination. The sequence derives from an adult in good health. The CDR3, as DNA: TGCGCCAGCAGCACCGGCGGGGGCTATGGCTACACCTTC. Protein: CASSTGGGYGYTF.